The text below deals with one T cell receptor (beta chain). The data were taken from a study of blood T cell repertoires in COVID-19. The CDR3 runs to 14 residues. CDR1 is SEHNR, CDR2 FQNEAQ, per germline (reference sequence). V was pared by 3 bases and J by 9 bases, with 5 bases of the junction left unmatched. Assay: immunoSEQ multiplex PCR; the TCRdb copy retains only in-frame clones and omits some. The table lists about 190,000 clones, 84% of them singletons. This clonotype originated in a woman in her 70s with active or convalescent COVID-19. Sequenced input: peripheral blood. This sequence joins TRBV7-9 and TRBJ1-6, with TRBD1 matching over 7 bases. CDR3 DNA: TGTGCCAGCAGCTTGGAGGGGGCGGGTTCACCCCTCCACTTT. Protein sequence: CASSLEGAGSPLHF.